This T cell receptor beta chain was sequenced for a study of T cell changes during pregnancy in multiple sclerosis (dated by TCRdb to about 2019). Background on the whole study: In women with multiple sclerosis, the researchers looked at how the T cell repertoire shifted as pregnancy progressed.

In its sample, this clone was seen once. The clone's antigen remains unknown. Within one base of it there is no much larger clone, and no base qualities were kept. Looking up the germline V gene (reference sequence) yields CDR1 LNHNV and CDR2 YYDKDF. Trimming leaves V shorter by 3 bases and J shorter by 1 base, with the junction holding 9 bases beyond the gene matches. Counted from cysteine to phenylalanine, this CDR3 has 17 amino acids. The retained sequence is limited to the CDR3, 51 bases, with the frame set at the first base. Receptor amplification or capture employed the immunoSEQ multiplex PCR assay. TCRdb retrieved this table from immuneACCESS and kept in-frame rearrangements only. Not all clones are present; in checked studies, unresolved V genes account for under half, and no reason is known for the remainder. Across this sample there are approximately 48,000 clones, with 90% seen only once. Jointly, the top ten make up just over 3% of the sample.

The chain employs TRBV15 and TRBJ1-1; 9 middle bases align to TRBD1. This clonotype originated in a female donor with multiple sclerosis, enrolled in a pregnancy study. The source material was CD8+ T cells from peripheral blood mononuclear cells, sampled before pregnancy. The CDR3 protein: CATSRGGTGGRNTEAFF. Here is the DNA: TGTGCCACCAGCAGGGGGGGCACAGGGGGCCGGAACACTGAAGCTTTCTTT.